This T cell receptor (beta chain) stems from a study of T cells after posttransplantation cyclophosphamide (TCRdb year 2016). Regarding the study in general: Using TRB sequencing, the study followed how the T cell repertoire reconstituted after myeloablative bone marrow transplantation in which posttransplantation cyclophosphamide served as GVHD prophylaxis. Antigen receptor sequencing was done on samples from some 34 PTCy-treated patients and from approximately 15 related bone marrow donors of those patients. Blood from all 35 or so PTCy patients who had 1-year posttransplant specimens underwent TRB sequencing. Public TRB sequences were queried against a database of over 3,600 sequences associated with responses to pathogens, tumor antigens, self-antigens and alloantigens. TRB sequencing was also done on up to about 3 additional blood samples from 2 to 5.2 years after transplant in 3 patients, and on pretransplant blood from several patients. TRA and TRB clonality were tightly correlated in about ten samples, so subsequent TCR analyses focused on TRB only.

Genomic DNA was used for TRB sequencing, which was performed with the immunoSEQ assay at survey resolution or with the hsTCRB kit. The authors processed their data as follows. Initial read processing used immunoSEQ software, and repertoire analyses used the LymphoSeq R package. Clonality was computed as 1 minus normalized Shannon entropy, and a Gini coefficient was also calculated for each TRB dataset. Phenotypes of unsorted samples were inferred by mapping TRB sequences from sorted subsets of the recipient or donor onto unsorted samples of the same recipient. Imported from immuneACCESS, the table was reduced by TCRdb to in-frame sequences with V and J called. These copies leave out some clones; in studies compared against another copy, an unresolved V gene accounts for under half, and the cause of the remainder is not known. That table is the source of V, J and clone size, and D and trimming were worked out from the DNA. This sample is represented by about 7,900 clones, with no singletons among them. The top ten hold roughly 5.5% of the sample.

Including the terminal cysteine and phenylalanine, the CDR3 comprises 14 residues. Only the CDR3 portion is preserved as DNA: 42 bases, with reading frame beginning at the first base. Trimming costs V 7 bases and J 5 bases, and their ends lie 18 bases apart. The germline V gene (reference sequence) specifies MNHNY as CDR1 and SVGAGI as CDR2. The paper's findings and limits, for the study overall: Across 40 to 55 patients, TRB clonality was highly associated with recipient CMV seropositivity and CMV reactivation, and PTCy diversity was similar to diversity in CNI/methotrexate controls. Donor-recipient similarity was low at 1-2 months but increased during the first year, and donor CD8+ memory clones often dominated later blood repertoires. The TRB repertoires of T cells infiltrating skin or the GI tract showed only limited overlap with the TRB repertoires found in blood.

Many counts were recorded for this clone. Its binding antigen is unknown. No base quality information exists; no much larger clone differs at one position. This specimen's treatment or condition label, interpreted: high-dose cyclophosphamide on days +3 and +4 as single-agent GVHD prophylaxis. For conditioning, the PTCy patients got busulfan and fludarabine, then a related or unrelated marrow graft, followed by cyclophosphamide on days +3 and +4. PTCy-treated patients came from a prospective multi-institutional clinical trial. Peripheral blood and bone marrow mononuclear cells were isolated by Ficoll-Hypaque density centrifugation and cryopreserved.

Specimen: PBMCs, collected after an allogeneic stem cell transplant with post-transplant cyclophosphamide. The origin of this receptor is a young adult male patient who received an allogeneic stem cell transplant from an unrelated donor, was CMV-positive, and had acute and chronic GVHD. It is possible that, after a transplant, some T cells come from the graft donor. This sequence uses TRBV6-6 and TRBJ2-7; the D gene is possibly TRBD1 or TRBD2, with 5 bases matching each. The CDR3 corresponds to CASTPGGRAHEQYF. In nucleotide form, the sequence is TGTGCCAGCACCCCAGGAGGCAGGGCCCACGAGCAGTACTTC.